Given below is one T cell receptor (beta chain) in context. Its antigen remains unknown. The source of the sample is a study of T-cell reconstitution after alpha-beta-depleted transplantation in children. General study findings and limits: Reportedly, roughly two months post-transplant, alpha-beta T cells arose from several hundred expanded graft clones. There were some patients whose high TCRbeta diversity at day 60 came from surviving recipient T cells and thymic progenitors. Fresh T-cell production supplied most of the T-cell counts and diversity seen one year after transplant.

TCRbeta library preparation incorporated unique molecular identifiers. MiXCR was run by TCRdb on the PCR reads, yielding one entry per CDR3 protein. Of a few hundred thousand distinct CDR3 sequences in the sample, 10% to 15% were seen once. The material was PBMCs, mostly from graft donor cells, obtained 360 days after TCRalphabeta/CD19-depleted stem cell transplant. The receptor was isolated from a male patient younger than 18 who had a stem cell transplant for acute myeloid leukemia, so the T cells may come from the graft donor.

The chain's CDR3 is CASSLNPTHQETQYF. The CDR3 DNA sequence: TGTGCCAGCAGCCTCAATCCAACACACCAAGAGACCCAGTACTTC. The V and J genes are TRBV11-2 and TRBJ2-5, with D unclear. V was clipped by 5 bases and J by 0 bases, with 13 bases between them. Looked up from germline, CDR1 is SGHAT and CDR2 is FQNNGV. This CDR3 is built from 15 residues.